Described below is a single T cell receptor (beta chain) sequence and its context. Its matching antigen is unknown. This entry belongs to a study of identical twins. TCRdb processed the 5' RACE reads anew with MiXCR; each CDR3 protein has one entry. The data contain nearly 900,000 distinct CDR3 sequences, roughly 12% of them singletons. The CDR3 covers 14 residues. Trimming removed 1 base at V and 0 bases at J, with 7 bases between. Germline-derived CDR1 and CDR2 are SGHTA and FQGTGA. Study-wide points: Among out-of-frame alpha sequences shared by twins, low generation probability occurred in excess. The more abundant beta clonotypes in cord blood had fewer insertions, and memory repertoires did not show this.

Separately, the same data were catalogued under a study of yellow fever vaccine responses in identical twins. As that study records: A vaccine T cell response that seemed partly convergent and partly personalized was reported in twins.

The clonotype was recovered from a woman aged 18-29 years in good health. The rearrangement links TRBV7-3 to TRBJ2-7; D uncertain. Material: PBMCs. CDR3 sequence reads: CASSLNVGSYEQYF. The CDR3 DNA reads TGTGCCAGCAGCTTAAATGTTGGCTCCTACGAGCAGTACTTC.